These 23 T cell receptor beta chains share one sample of origin, sequenced in a study of control samples from healthy donors and cancer patients. Produced via immunoSEQ multiplex PCR; TCRdb's table is partial and in-frame only. The table shows 150,000 or so clones, with around 96% occurring only once. Source material: blood. Every receptor here comes from a woman in her thirties or forties in good health.

The chain uses TRBV6-5 and TRBJ1-5; 9 bases agree with TRBD1. This CDR3 comprises 14 residues. Germline-derived CDR1 and CDR2 are MNHEY and SVGAGI. The ends lost 8 bases at V and 5 bases at J; junction bases unmatched: 7. CDR3 coding DNA: TGTGCCAGCGGACAGGGGTATGGGGATCAGCCCCAGCATTTT. Protein sequence: CASGQGYGDQPQHF.

The V and J genes are TRBV5-4 and TRBJ2-3, with TRBD2 matching 9 bases. The CDR3 has 15 residues. The germline gives CDR1 SGHNT, CDR2 YYREEE (reference sequence). V was pared by 4 bases and J by 6 bases, with 9 bases of the junction left unmatched. The CDR3 protein is CASSVGGLAGDTQYF. DNA of the CDR3: TGTGCCAGCAGCGTGGGGGGGCTAGCGGGGGATACGCAGTATTTT.

CDR3 protein: CASSLVTNGPTEAFF. In DNA, the CDR3 is TGTGCCAGCAGCTTAGTGACGAATGGCCCCACTGAAGCTTTCTTT. V usage is TRBV11-2 and J usage is TRBJ1-1, with D unclear. The CDR3 is made up of 15 amino acids. CDR1 and CDR2 from the germline V gene are SGHAT and FQNNGV. V was pared by 1 base and J by 4 bases, with 13 bases between.

The genes are TRBV7-9 and TRBJ1-4, with D hard to call. The CDR3 contains 13 residues. Germline V gene sequence: CDR1 SEHNR, CDR2 FQNEAQ (reference sequence). V lost 5 bases, J lost 8 bases, and 12 bases lay in between. The CDR3 sequence is CASSHQSTEKLFF. CDR3 DNA sequence: TGTGCCAGCAGCCACCAGAGCACGGAAAAACTGTTTTTT.

CDR3 nucleotides: TGTGCCAGCAGCTTACAGGGAACAGAGACCCAGTACTTC. As protein: CASSLQGTETQYF. J is TRBJ2-5 and V is TRBV7-8; D perhaps matches TRBD1 (5 bases). The germline V gene encodes CDR1 SGHVS and CDR2 FQNEAQ. The V and J ends lost 2 bases and 4 bases respectively, with 8 bases between them. The CDR3 loop spans 13 amino acids.

On this clone itself: Within the sample, other DNA sequences also encode this same CDR3. V usage is TRBV9 and J usage is TRBJ1-3; D is uncertain. The CDR3 loop spans 14 amino acids. Germline V gene lookup returns CDR1 SGDLS and CDR2 YYNGEE. Trimming cost V 0 bases and J 0 bases, with 4 bases left between them. This CDR3 is CASSVGSSGNTIYF. The CDR3 nucleotides read TGTGCCAGCAGCGTAGGTAGCTCTGGAAACACCATATATTTT.

This rearrangement joins TRBV19 to TRBJ1-2; D is possibly TRBD1 (5 bases). The CDR3 has 11 residues. Germline CDR1 LNHDA, CDR2 SQIVND (reference sequence). Trimming shortened V by 6 bases and J by 8 bases, and 10 bases separated the two germline ends. CDR3: CASSWDWGYTF. Here the CDR3 DNA reads TGTGCCAGTAGCTGGGACTGGGGCTACACCTTC.

This rearrangement joins TRBV18 to TRBJ2-5, with 7 positions matching TRBD2. CDR1 KGHSH and CDR2 LQKENI come from the germline V gene. This CDR3 has 16 residues. Trimming took 6 bases from V and 4 from J; bases not matched to a gene: 14. The CDR3 loop reads CASSRSPGRGGETQYF. DNA for the CDR3: TGTGCCAGCTCCCGCTCCCCGGGGAGGGGTGGAGAGACCCAGTACTTC.

The chain couples TRBV6-5 to TRBJ1-1; D not certain. The CDR3 contains 15 residues. Germline CDR1 MNHEY, CDR2 SVGAGI. Trimming took 7 bases from V and 0 from J, leaving 15 bases between them. CDR3: CASTKLPHLNTEAFF. CDR3 bases: TGTGCCAGCACCAAATTACCTCATTTGAACACTGAAGCTTTCTTT.

The chain carries TRBV19 and TRBJ1-2, with D unresolved. The CDR3 loop spans 16 amino acids. From germline, CDR1 is LNHDA and CDR2 SQIVND (reference sequence). Trimming took off 3 bases at V and 1 base at J, with 15 bases between the two ends. CDR3: CASSILGRQDNYGYTF. The CDR3 DNA is TGTGCCAGTAGTATTTTAGGCCGGCAGGATAACTATGGCTACACCTTC.

The chain combines TRBV15 with TRBJ1-3; 9 nucleotides line up with TRBD1. V was clipped by 0 bases and J by 0 bases; unmatched bases: 3. Germline CDR1 LNHNV, CDR2 YYDKDF (reference sequence). CDR3 size: 17 residues. The CDR3 sequence: CATSREVDRGSGNTIYF. The CDR3 nucleotides are TGTGCCACCAGCAGAGAAGTGGACAGGGGCTCTGGAAACACCATATATTTT.

The chain uses TRBV5-6 and TRBJ1-5; D is uncertain. The V end was cut by 0 bases, the J end by 0 bases, with 4 bases between. CDR1 is SGHDT and CDR2 is YYEEEE in the germline V gene. The CDR3 is 14 amino acids. The CDR3 is CASSLAYSNQPQHF. CDR3 nucleotide sequence: TGTGCCAGCAGCTTGGCCTATAGCAATCAGCCCCAGCATTTT.

V gene TRBV27 combines with J gene TRBJ1-1; D unclear. The germline CDR1 and CDR2 sequences are MNHEY and SMNVEV (reference sequence). This CDR3 is 17 amino acids long. Trimming pared 4 bases from V and 8 bases from J, leaving 26 bases between. The CDR3 spells CASSSVSSWELISEAFF. In DNA form, the CDR3 reads TGTGCCAGCAGTTCCGTATCCTCGTGGGAGTTGATTTCCGAAGCTTTCTTT.

The chain couples TRBV4-1 to TRBJ1-1, with TRBD1 as a possible D gene (5 bases). The CDR3 runs 14 residues. Germline V gene data show CDR1 as MGHRA and CDR2 as YSYEKL. Deletions cut 0 bases from V and 1 base from J, with 6 bases between. The CDR3 DNA sequence: TGCGCCAGCAGCCAAGATACAGGGAACACTGAAGCTTTCTTT. Residues: CASSQDTGNTEAFF.

The genes are TRBV3-1 (or the pseudogene TRBV3-2) and TRBJ1-6, with no clear D. This CDR3 spans 16 amino acids. CDR1 LGHDT and CDR2 YNNKEL come from the germline V gene (reference sequence). V lost 4 bases, J lost 6 bases, and 16 bases lay in between. Here the CDR3 reads CASSPLYRALNSPLHF. The CDR3 DNA reads as TGTGCCAGCAGCCCTCTTTACCGGGCCCTTAATTCACCCCTCCACTTT.

The V gene is TRBV7-9, the J gene TRBJ1-6; 7 nucleotides align to TRBD1. Per the germline V gene, CDR1 is SEHNR and CDR2 is FQNEAQ (reference sequence). V was clipped by 7 bases and J by 7 bases; unmatched bases: 10. The CDR3 totals 15 residues. CDR3 sequence reads: CASTKTRDSNSPLHF. CDR3 coding DNA: TGTGCCAGCACCAAAACGCGGGACAGCAATTCACCCCTCCACTTT.

This clone occurred a few times. The chain uses TRBV12-3 or TRBV12-4 and TRBJ2-7; 8 bases align to TRBD1. This CDR3 is built from 13 residues. The V and J ends lost 6 bases and 5 bases, in that order; junction bases with no gene match: 6. DNA for the CDR3: TGTGCCAGCAGGCGGACAGGGTGGCACGAGCAGTACTTC. The encoded protein is CASRRTGWHEQYF.

The chain links TRBV9 to TRBJ1-6; 10 nucleotides agree with TRBD1. The germline V gene has CDR1 SGDLS and CDR2 YYNGEE. The CDR3 consists of 15 residues. V trimming: 0 bases; J trimming: 10 bases; junction bases outside the gene matches: 4. The CDR3 nucleotides are TGTGCCAGCAGCGTAGAGGGACAGGGGAGATCACCCCTCCACTTT. Translating it yields CASSVEGQGRSPLHF. Drawing the rest from reference TRBV9 and TRBJ1-6, the complete variable domain is DSGVTQTPKHLITATGQRVTLRCSPRSGDLSVYWYQQSLDQGLQFLIQYYNGEERAKGNILERFSAQQFPDLHSELNLSSLELGDSALYFCASSVEGQGRSPLHFGNGTRLTVT.

In nucleotides, the CDR3 is TGTGCCAGCAGCGAGCTTTGGCAGGGACACACTGAAGCTTTCTTT. Encoded protein: CASSELWQGHTEAFF. V and J are TRBV14 and TRBJ1-1; possible D gene TRBD1, 5 bases. From germline, CDR1 is SGHDN and CDR2 FVKESK. Trimming removed 5 bases at V and 3 bases at J, with 16 bases between. CDR3 length: 15 amino acids.

The chain employs TRBV6-5 and TRBJ2-3; D not certain. CDR1 and CDR2 from the germline V gene are MNHEY and SVGAGI. The CDR3 covers 13 residues. V was pared by 4 bases and J by 1 base, with 6 bases between. The CDR3 bases are TGTGCCAGCAGTTCTGCCCGCACAGATACGCAGTATTTT. This sequence encodes CASSSARTDTQYF.

The chain employs TRBV7-2 and TRBJ2-1; D is unresolved. There are 12 residues in the CDR3. CDR1 is SGHTA, CDR2 FQGNSA, per germline. Trimming pared 2 bases from V and 9 bases from J, leaving 8 bases between. CDR3 sequence: CASSLIRVEQFF. The CDR3 region has the DNA TGTGCCAGCAGCTTAATAAGGGTTGAGCAGTTCTTC.

The gene calls are TRBV19 and TRBJ1-2; 7 bases agree with TRBD1. The ends lost 3 bases at V and 0 bases at J; junction bases unmatched: 16. The germline CDR1 and CDR2 sequences are LNHDA and SQIVND (reference sequence). The CDR3 runs 19 residues. The CDR3 nucleotides are TGTGCCAGTAGTATCAAGCGGCCGGGACAGACGCATTCTAACTATGGCTACACCTTC. Translating it yields CASSIKRPGQTHSNYGYTF.

V and J are TRBV29-1 and TRBJ1-1, with a possible D match to TRBD1 (5 bases). The CDR3 extends over 13 amino acids. Germline assignment: CDR1 SQVTM and CDR2 ANQGSEA. V lost 1 base, J lost 0 bases, and 6 bases lay in between. CDR3 sequence reads: CSVEGQMNTEAFF. The CDR3 bases are TGCAGCGTTGAAGGACAGATGAACACTGAAGCTTTCTTT.